This T cell receptor beta chain was captured in a study of CD8 T cells in Susac syndrome. Negative isolation was used for CD8+ and CD4+ T cells, and FACS enrichment was applied to TEMRA cells. The germline V gene has CDR1 MGHRA and CDR2 YSYEKL. V was pared by 4 bases and J by 2 bases, with 7 bases between. The CDR3 totals 13 residues. Reverse transcription used about 0.45 to 1 ug RNA and random hexamers. TCR beta CDR3 was amplified by immunoSEQ covering 54 Vbeta and 13 Jbeta. MiXCR, run by TCRdb on the immunoSEQ multiplex PCR reads, gives a single entry per CDR3 protein. Counted here are approximately 220,000 distinct CDR3 sequences, roughly nine tenths occurring once; the ten biggest clones make up around 0.13%.

The clonotype originates from a human donor with multiple sclerosis. Sequenced material: CD8+ T cells from PBMCs. The chain carries TRBV4-1 and TRBJ2-3, with D perhaps being TRBD1 or TRBD2 (5 bases each). The CDR3 loop reads CASSPGPTDTQYF. In nucleotides, the CDR3 is TGCGCCAGCAGCCCGGGACCCACAGATACGCAGTATTTT.